This TCR beta chain is drawn from a study of T cells in Graves' hyperthyroidism and ophthalmopathy. The CDR3 loop spans 13 amino acids. The ends were cut back, 5 bases at V and 5 bases at J, with 10 bases in the middle. Germline V lookup: CDR1 SGHVS, CDR2 FNYEAQ. Study-level findings and limits: Among thyroid clonotypes expanded above 0.001, most also appeared in blood.

The CDR3 regions of TCR beta were amplified from RNA transcripts. Primed by the HTBI set, a first-round RT-PCR was run on the TCR CDR3. TCRdb reprocessed the multiplex PCR reads via MiXCR and lists one record per CDR3 protein. The sample includes more than 300,000 distinct CDR3 sequences, approximately 14% of them seen just once. Fresh peripheral blood, roughly 9.8 ml of it, supplied the PBMCs. This clonotype was counted between two and nine times. Its antigen remains unknown. The sample comprised blood. The origin of this receptor is a woman in her fifties or sixties with Graves' hyperthyroidism. V and J are TRBV7-6 and TRBJ2-1, with D uncertain. The CDR3 nucleotides read TGTGCCAGCAGCATCGACCAAAACAATGAGCAGTTCTTC. It yields the protein CASSIDQNNEQFF.